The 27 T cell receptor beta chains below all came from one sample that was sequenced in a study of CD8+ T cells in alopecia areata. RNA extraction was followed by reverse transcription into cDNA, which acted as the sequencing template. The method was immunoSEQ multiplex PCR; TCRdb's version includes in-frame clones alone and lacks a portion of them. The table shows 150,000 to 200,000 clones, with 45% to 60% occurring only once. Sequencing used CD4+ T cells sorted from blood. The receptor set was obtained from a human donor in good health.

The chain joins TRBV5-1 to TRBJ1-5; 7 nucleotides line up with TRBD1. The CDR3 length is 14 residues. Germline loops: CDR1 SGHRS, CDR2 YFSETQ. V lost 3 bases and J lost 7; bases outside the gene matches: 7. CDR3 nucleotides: TGCGCCAGCAGCTACTACCCGGGACAGCAGCCCCAGCATTTT. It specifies CASSYYPGQQPQHF.

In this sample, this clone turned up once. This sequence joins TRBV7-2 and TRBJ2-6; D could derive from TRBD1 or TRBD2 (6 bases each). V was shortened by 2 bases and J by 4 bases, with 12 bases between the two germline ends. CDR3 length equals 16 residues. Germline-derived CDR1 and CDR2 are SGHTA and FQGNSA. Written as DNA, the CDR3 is TGTGCCAGCAGCTTAATTCCGGGGGCAGGGGCCAACGTCCTGACTTTC. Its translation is CASSLIPGAGANVLTF. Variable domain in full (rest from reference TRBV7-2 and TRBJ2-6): GAGVSQSPSNKVTEKGKDVELRCDPISGHTALYWYRQSLGQGLEFLIYFQGNSAPDKSGLPSDRFSAERTGGSVSTLTIQRTQQEDSAVYLCASSLIPGAGANVLTFGAGSRLTVL.

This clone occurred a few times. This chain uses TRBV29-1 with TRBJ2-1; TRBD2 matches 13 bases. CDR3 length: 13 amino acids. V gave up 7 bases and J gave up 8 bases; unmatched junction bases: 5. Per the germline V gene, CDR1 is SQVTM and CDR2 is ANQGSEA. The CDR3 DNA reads TGCAGCGCCACTAGCGGGAGGGCCGATGAGCAGTTCTTC. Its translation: CSATSGRADEQFF.

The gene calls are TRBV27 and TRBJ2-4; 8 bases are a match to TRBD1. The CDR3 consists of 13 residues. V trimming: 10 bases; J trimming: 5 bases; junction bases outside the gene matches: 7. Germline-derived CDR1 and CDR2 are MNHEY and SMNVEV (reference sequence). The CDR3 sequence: CATSQGAENIQYF. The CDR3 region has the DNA TGTGCCACCTCTCAGGGGGCGGAAAACATTCAGTACTTC.

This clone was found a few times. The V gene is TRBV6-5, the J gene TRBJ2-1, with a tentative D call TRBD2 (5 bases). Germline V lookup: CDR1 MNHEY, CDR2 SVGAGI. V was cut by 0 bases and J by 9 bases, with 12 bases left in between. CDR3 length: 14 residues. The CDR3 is CASSYSTSRGEQFF. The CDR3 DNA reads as TGTGCCAGCAGTTACTCGACCTCACGGGGTGAGCAGTTCTTC.

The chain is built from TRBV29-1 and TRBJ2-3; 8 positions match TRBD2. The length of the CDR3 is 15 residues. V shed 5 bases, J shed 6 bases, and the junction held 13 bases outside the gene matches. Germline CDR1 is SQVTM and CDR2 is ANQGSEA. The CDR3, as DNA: TGCAGCGTTCTCTCGGGAGGGCCTTTGGTCGATACGCAGTATTTT. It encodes CSVLSGGPLVDTQYF.

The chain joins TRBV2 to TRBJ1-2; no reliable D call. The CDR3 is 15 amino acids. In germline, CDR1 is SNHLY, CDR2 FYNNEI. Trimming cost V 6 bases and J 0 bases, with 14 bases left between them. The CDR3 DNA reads TGTGCCAGCAGAGGATTGATTGACTCTAACTATGGCTACACCTTC. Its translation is CASRGLIDSNYGYTF.

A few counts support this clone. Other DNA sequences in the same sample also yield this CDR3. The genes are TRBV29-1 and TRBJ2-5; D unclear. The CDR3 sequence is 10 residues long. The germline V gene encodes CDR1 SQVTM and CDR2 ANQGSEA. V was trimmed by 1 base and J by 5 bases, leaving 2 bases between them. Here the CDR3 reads CSVEGETQYF. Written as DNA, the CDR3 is TGCAGCGTTGAAGGGGAGACCCAGTACTTC.

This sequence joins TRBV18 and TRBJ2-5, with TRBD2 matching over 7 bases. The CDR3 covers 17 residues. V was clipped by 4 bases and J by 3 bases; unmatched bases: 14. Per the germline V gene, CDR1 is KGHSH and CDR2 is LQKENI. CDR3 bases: TGTGCCAGCTCACTCCGACTAGCAAAATTGGGAGAAGAGACCCAGTACTTC. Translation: CASSLRLAKLGEETQYF.

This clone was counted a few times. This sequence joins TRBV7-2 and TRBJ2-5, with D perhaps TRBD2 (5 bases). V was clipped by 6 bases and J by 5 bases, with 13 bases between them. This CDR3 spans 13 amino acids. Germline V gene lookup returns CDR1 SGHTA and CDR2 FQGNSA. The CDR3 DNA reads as TGTGCCAGCAGGCGACTATTGGCGGAGACCCAGTACTTC. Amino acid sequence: CASRRLLAETQYF.

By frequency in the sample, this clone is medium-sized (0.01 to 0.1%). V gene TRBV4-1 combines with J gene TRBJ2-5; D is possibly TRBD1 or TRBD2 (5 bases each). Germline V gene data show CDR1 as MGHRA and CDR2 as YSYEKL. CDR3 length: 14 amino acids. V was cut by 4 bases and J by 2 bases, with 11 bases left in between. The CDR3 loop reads CASSPSGTQETQYF. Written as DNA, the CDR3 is TGCGCCAGCAGCCCGTCCGGGACGCAAGAGACCCAGTACTTC.

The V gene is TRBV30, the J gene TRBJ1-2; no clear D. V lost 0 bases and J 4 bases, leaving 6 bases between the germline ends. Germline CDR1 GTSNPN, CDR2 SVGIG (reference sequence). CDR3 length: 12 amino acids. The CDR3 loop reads CAWSVSVYGYTF. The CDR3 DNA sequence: TGTGCCTGGAGTGTCTCTGTCTATGGCTACACCTTC.

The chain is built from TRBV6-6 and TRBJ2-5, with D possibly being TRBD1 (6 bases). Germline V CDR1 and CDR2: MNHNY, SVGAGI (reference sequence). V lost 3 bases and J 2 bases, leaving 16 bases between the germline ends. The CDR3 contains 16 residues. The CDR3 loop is CASSYPGTSNQETQYF. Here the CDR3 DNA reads TGTGCCAGCAGTTATCCCGGGACATCCAATCAAGAGACCCAGTACTTC.

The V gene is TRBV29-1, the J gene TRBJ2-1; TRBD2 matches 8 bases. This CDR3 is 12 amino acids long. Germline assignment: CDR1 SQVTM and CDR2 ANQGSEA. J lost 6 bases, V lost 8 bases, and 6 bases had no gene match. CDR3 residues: CSLRLAPNEQFF. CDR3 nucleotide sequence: TGCAGCTTACGACTAGCGCCCAATGAGCAGTTCTTC.

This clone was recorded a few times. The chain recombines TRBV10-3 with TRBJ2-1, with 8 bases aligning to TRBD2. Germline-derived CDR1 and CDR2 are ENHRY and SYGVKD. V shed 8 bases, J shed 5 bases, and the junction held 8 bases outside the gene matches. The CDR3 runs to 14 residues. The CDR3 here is CAISETSADNEQFF. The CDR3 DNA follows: TGTGCCATCTCCGAGACTAGCGCTGACAATGAGCAGTTCTTC.

The CDR3 nucleotides read TGTGCCAGCAGCATTGGGACTAGCGGATGGGAGACCCAGTACTTC. Translating gives CASSIGTSGWETQYF. This chain joins TRBV7-9 and TRBJ2-5; 11 nucleotides align to TRBD2. CDR1 is SEHNR and CDR2 is FQNEAQ in the germline V gene (reference sequence). With 5 bases clipped from V and 5 bases from J, the junction kept 7 bases outside the gene matches. The CDR3 spans 15 residues.

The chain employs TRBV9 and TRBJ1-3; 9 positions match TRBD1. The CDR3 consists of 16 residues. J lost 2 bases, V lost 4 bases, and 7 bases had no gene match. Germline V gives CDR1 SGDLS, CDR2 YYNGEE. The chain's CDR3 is CASSPTGGETGNTIYF. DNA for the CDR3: TGTGCCAGCAGCCCGACAGGGGGTGAGACTGGAAACACCATATATTTT.

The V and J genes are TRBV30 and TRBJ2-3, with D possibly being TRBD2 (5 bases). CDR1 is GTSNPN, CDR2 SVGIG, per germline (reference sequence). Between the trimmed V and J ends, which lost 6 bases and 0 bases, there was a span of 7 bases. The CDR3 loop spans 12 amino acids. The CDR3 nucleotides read TGTGCCTGCGGGGAGAGCACAGATACGCAGTATTTT. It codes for CACGESTDTQYF.

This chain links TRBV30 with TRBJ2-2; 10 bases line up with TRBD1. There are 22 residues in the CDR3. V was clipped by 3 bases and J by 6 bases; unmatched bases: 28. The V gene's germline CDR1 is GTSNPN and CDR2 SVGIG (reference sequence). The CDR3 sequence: CAWSAGTGVFGGNRTSPGELFF. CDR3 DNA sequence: TGTGCCTGGAGCGCCGGGACAGGGGTCTTTGGTGGGAACCGAACCTCCCCCGGGGAGCTGTTTTTT. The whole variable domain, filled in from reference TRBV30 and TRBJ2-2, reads SQTIHQWPATLVQPVGSPLSLECTVEGTSNPNLYWYRQAAGRGLQLLFYSVGIGQISSEVPQNLSASRPQDRQFILSSKKLLLSDSGFYLCAWSAGTGVFGGNRTSPGELFFGEGSRLTVL.

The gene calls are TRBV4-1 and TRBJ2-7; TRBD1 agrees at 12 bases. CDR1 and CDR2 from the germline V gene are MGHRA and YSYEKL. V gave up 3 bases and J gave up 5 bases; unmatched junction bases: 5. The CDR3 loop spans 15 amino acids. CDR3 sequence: CASSHSRDRGHEQYF. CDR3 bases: TGCGCCAGCAGCCATTCCCGGGACAGGGGGCACGAGCAGTACTTC.

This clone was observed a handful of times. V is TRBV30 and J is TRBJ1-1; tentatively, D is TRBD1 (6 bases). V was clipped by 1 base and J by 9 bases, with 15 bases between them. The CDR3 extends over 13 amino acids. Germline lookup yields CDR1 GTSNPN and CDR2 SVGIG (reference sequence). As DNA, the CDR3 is TGTGCCTGGAGTGGGGGGCAGTTGAGCCAAGCTTTCTTT. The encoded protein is CAWSGGQLSQAFF.

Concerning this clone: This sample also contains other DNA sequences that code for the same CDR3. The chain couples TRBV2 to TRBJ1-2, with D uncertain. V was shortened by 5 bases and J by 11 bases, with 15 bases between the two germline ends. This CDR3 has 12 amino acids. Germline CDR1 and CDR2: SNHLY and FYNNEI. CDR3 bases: TGTGCCAGCAGTTCCACCACCATTGGGTACACCTTC. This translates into CASSSTTIGYTF.

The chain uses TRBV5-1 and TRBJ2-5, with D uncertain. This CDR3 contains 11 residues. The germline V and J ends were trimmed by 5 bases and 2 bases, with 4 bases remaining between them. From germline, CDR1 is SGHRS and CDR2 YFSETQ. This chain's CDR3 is CASRQQETQYF. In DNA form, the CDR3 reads TGCGCCAGCAGACAGCAAGAGACCCAGTACTTC.

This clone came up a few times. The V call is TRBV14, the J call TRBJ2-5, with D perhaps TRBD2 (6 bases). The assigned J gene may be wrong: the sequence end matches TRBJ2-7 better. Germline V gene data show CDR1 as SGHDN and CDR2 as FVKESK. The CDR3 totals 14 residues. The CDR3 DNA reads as TGTGCCAGCAGCCCGGGACTGCCCTCCTACGAGCAGTACTTC. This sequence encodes CASSPGLPSYEQYF.

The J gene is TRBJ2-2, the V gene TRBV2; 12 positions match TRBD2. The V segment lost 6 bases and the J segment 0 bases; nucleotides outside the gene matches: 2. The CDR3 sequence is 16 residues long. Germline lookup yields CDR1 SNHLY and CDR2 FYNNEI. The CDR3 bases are TGTGCCAGCAGCGGACTAGCGGGAACGAACACCGGGGAGCTGTTTTTT. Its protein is CASSGLAGTNTGELFF. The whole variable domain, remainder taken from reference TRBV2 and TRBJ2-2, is EPEVTQTPSHQVTQMGQEVILRCVPISNHLYFYWYRQILGQKVEFLVSFYNNEISEKSEIFDDQFSVERPDGSNFTLKIRSTKLEDSAMYFCASSGLAGTNTGELFFGEGSRLTVL.

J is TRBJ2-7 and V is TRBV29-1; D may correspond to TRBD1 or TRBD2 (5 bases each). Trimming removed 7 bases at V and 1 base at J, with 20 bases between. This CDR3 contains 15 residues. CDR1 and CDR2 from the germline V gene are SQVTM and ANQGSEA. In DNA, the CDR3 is TGCAGCGCCCATTTAAACGACGGGGCTTCCTACGAGCAGTACTTC. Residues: CSAHLNDGASYEQYF.

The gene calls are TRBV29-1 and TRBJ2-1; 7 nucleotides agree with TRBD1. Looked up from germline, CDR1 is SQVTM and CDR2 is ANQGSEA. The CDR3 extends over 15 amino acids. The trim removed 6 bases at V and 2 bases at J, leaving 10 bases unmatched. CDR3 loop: CSVGLTGQTYNEQFF. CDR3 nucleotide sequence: TGCAGCGTAGGGTTGACAGGGCAGACCTACAATGAGCAGTTCTTC.